Listed below are T cell receptor beta chains from one sample, sequenced in a study of regulatory T cells in long-lasting Graves disease. In TCRdb, the multiplex PCR reads were re-called with MiXCR into one record per CDR3 protein. The sample yields 350,000 to 500,000 distinct CDR3 sequences, about 17% seen once. This sample was shared with a second study, whose subject was T cells in Graves' hyperthyroidism and ophthalmopathy.

The sequenced sample was peripheral blood mononuclear cells (PBMCs), obtained at new diagnosis, from a patient treated with antithyroid drugs. All receptors derive from a woman aged 18 to 35 with Graves disease. CDR3s include the opening cysteine and the closing phenylalanine or tryptophan. D genes are given only for firm matches. Some rows mark clone size as missing; the rest say once, few, many or name a class of expanded clone.

CAWSKRSQYF	TGTGCCTGGAGTAAAAGGTCCCAGTACTTC	TRBV30	TRBJ2-5	many	-
CASRVSGNLRDTQYF	TGTGCCAGCAGGGTTAGCGGGAACCTAAGAGATACGCAGTATTTT	TRBV6-1	TRBJ2-3	many	TRBD2
CSARLPGDTDTQYF	TGCAGTGCTAGGTTGCCAGGCGACACAGATACGCAGTATTTT	TRBV20-1	TRBJ2-3	many	-
CASSLIYYNEQFF	TGCGCCAGCAGCTTGATTTACTACAATGAGCAGTTCTTC	TRBV5-1	TRBJ2-1	few	-
CASSLVFRLEYTEAFF	TGTGCCAGCAGCTTAGTTTTTCGGCTAGAATACACTGAAGCTTTCTTT	TRBV11-2	TRBJ1-1	many	-
CATSDPGLGPSYNEQFF	TGTGCCACCAGTGACCCCGGACTAGGGCCGTCCTACAATGAGCAGTTCTTC	TRBV24-1	TRBJ2-1	many	TRBD2
CSVVGSIAGVSTDTQYF	TGCAGCGTTGTAGGGTCTATAGCGGGAGTTAGCACAGATACGCAGTATTTT	TRBV29-1	TRBJ2-3	-	TRBD2
CASSVEAGEQFF	TGTGCCAGCAGCGTAGAAGCGGGTGAGCAGTTCTTC	TRBV9	TRBJ2-1	many	-
CASSLDKQNTQYF	TGTGCCAGCAGCTTAGACAAGCAGAATACGCAGTATTTT	TRBV11-2	TRBJ2-3	many	-
CASSFGPGLDGTYEQYF	TGTGCCAGCAGTTTTGGTCCCGGACTAGATGGGACCTACGAGCAGTACTTC	TRBV28	TRBJ2-7	many	TRBD2
CASTSGGHGYTF	TGTGCCAGCACGTCAGGGGGCCATGGCTACACCTTC	TRBV2	TRBJ1-2	many	TRBD1
CSAEDRDNQPQHF	TGCAGTGCGGAAGACAGGGACAATCAGCCCCAGCATTTT	TRBV20-1	TRBJ1-5	few	TRBD1
CASQTGGTGELFF	TGTGCCAGCCAGACAGGGGGGACCGGGGAGCTGTTTTTT	TRBV6-1	TRBJ2-2	-	TRBD1
CASSRGLAGGTYNEQFF	TGTGCCAGCAGCCGGGGACTAGCGGGAGGGACCTACAATGAGCAGTTCTTC	TRBV11-2	TRBJ2-1	-	TRBD2
CATGPGLAPDTQYF	TGTGCCACCGGGCCGGGACTAGCCCCAGATACGCAGTATTTT	TRBV2	TRBJ2-3	many	TRBD2
CASSHWTTNSPLHF	TGTGCCAGCAGCCATTGGACAACTAATTCACCCCTCCACTTT	TRBV3-1	TRBJ1-6	many	-
CASRTPGSGNTGELFF	TGTGCCAGCAGAACCCCGGGTAGCGGGAACACCGGGGAGCTGTTTTTT	TRBV6-1	TRBJ2-2	-	-